This entry lists 2 T cell receptor beta chains sequenced from one sample in a study of blood T cell repertoires in COVID-19. Clones were read by immunoSEQ multiplex PCR, and TCRdb kept only the in-frame ones, dropping some. The table shows about 110,000 clones, with around 90% occurring only once. Sequenced material: peripheral blood. All receptors derive from a woman aged 30 to 39 with acute or convalescent COVID-19.

This clone was detected once. This chain uses TRBV19 with TRBJ1-1; TRBD1 agrees at 7 bases. V lost 8 bases and J lost 11; bases outside the gene matches: 11. The germline CDR1 and CDR2 sequences are LNHDA and SQIVND (reference sequence). The CDR3 consists of 12 residues. Here the CDR3 DNA reads TGTGCCAGTGGTTACGGCGGACAGGTCGCTTTCTTT. Translating gives CASGYGGQVAFF.

This chain joins TRBV7-2 and TRBJ2-2, with TRBD1 identical over 11 bases. The CDR3 consists of 15 residues. The trim removed 5 bases at V and 7 bases at J, leaving 6 bases unmatched. CDR1 and CDR2 (germline): SGHTA, FQGNSA. CDR3 nucleotide sequence: TGTGCCAGCAGCGCCGGGACAGGGGGTATCGGGGAGCTGTTTTTT. It specifies CASSAGTGGIGELFF.